Below, 11 T cell receptor beta chains from the same sample are listed, as sequenced in a study of T cells after yellow fever vaccination. TCRdb recomputed calls from the 5' RACE reads with MiXCR, one row per CDR3 protein. The sample lists about 320,000 distinct CDR3 sequences, around 4.5% seen once, with 15% to 20% in the top ten. The sequencing used PBMCs, collected 15 days after the yellow fever booster vaccination. Receptors were obtained from a man younger than 35 who received the YFV17D yellow fever vaccine.

This chain links TRBV14 with TRBJ2-7; D is perhaps TRBD2 (7 bases). Germline V gives CDR1 SGHDN, CDR2 FVKESK. The CDR3 extends over 12 amino acids. The V end lost 4 bases, the J end lost 7 bases, and 11 bases lay between the germline ends. Written as DNA, the CDR3 is TGTGCCAGCAGCCCCGGGGGGCTTGAGCAGTACTTC. Translating gives CASSPGGLEQYF. The full variable domain, rest sourced from reference TRBV14 and TRBJ2-7, is EAGVTQFPSHSVIEKGQTVTLRCDPISGHDNLYWYRRVMGKEIKFLLHFVKESKQDESGMPNNRFLAERTGGTYSTLKVQPAELEDSGVYFCASSPGGLEQYFGPGTRLTVT.

This clonotype has a count of ten or more. The chain combines TRBV5-1 with TRBJ2-2; D is possibly TRBD1 (5 bases). V lost 4 bases and J lost 6, with 19 bases in between. The CDR3 totals 16 residues. In germline, CDR1 is SGHRS, CDR2 YFSETQ. CDR3 sequence: CASSPTRDSRPGELFF. CDR3 DNA: TGCGCCAGCAGCCCTACACGTGACAGCCGGCCCGGGGAGCTGTTTTTT.

J is TRBJ1-2 and V is TRBV9; D unresolved. The CDR3 sequence is 13 residues long. V dropped 0 bases and J dropped 3 bases, with 6 bases sitting between them. The germline gives CDR1 SGDLS, CDR2 YYNGEE. CDR3 DNA sequence: TGTGCCAGCAGCGTAGCTCGCGACTATGGCTACACCTTC. This codes for CASSVARDYGYTF.

This clonotype was counted many times. The rearrangement joins TRBV24-1 to TRBJ2-5; 10 nucleotides align to TRBD1. This CDR3 comprises 14 residues. The trim removed 2 bases at V and 5 bases at J, leaving 1 base unmatched. From germline, CDR1 is KGHDR and CDR2 SFDVKD. The CDR3 region is CATSDWTGGETQYF. The DNA of the CDR3 is TGTGCCACCAGTGATTGGACAGGGGGGGAGACCCAGTACTTC.

This clonotype has more than one count but fewer than ten. V and J are TRBV5-1 and TRBJ1-5; D unclear. Trimming cost V 0 bases and J 3 bases, with 10 bases left between them. CDR1 and CDR2 from the germline V gene are SGHRS and YFSETQ. The CDR3 loop spans 15 amino acids. CDR3 DNA sequence: TGCGCCAGCAGCTTGGGTGGAGTATTCAATCAGCCCCAGCATTTT. Translation gives CASSLGGVFNQPQHF.

This clonotype was detected many times. J is TRBJ1-2 and V is TRBV7-6; D unclear. With 3 bases removed from V and 0 bases from J, the gap between germline ends came to 23 bases. Per germline, CDR1 SGHVS and CDR2 FNYEAQ. This CDR3 has 19 amino acids. CDR3 in DNA: TGTGCCAGCAGCTTTCACGCGACGGATTCGAGCGTCTCTAACTATGGCTACACCTTC. Amino acids: CASSFHATDSSVSNYGYTF.

This clonotype was counted only a few times. The chain couples TRBV6-1 to TRBJ2-1; 7 bases match TRBD2. After removal of 8 bases from V and 0 bases from J, the junction contained 13 bases not matched to a gene. This CDR3 is 17 amino acids long. Germline lookup yields CDR1 MNHNS and CDR2 SASEGT. Here the CDR3 reads CASAWASGGSSYNEQFF. In nucleotides, the CDR3 is TGTGCCAGCGCGTGGGCAAGCGGCGGGAGCTCCTACAATGAGCAGTTCTTC.

There are many counts of this clonotype. V and J are TRBV6-2 or TRBV6-3 and TRBJ2-3; 7 bases match TRBD2. Unmatched junction bases numbered 3, after V lost 4 bases and J lost 2 bases. This CDR3 comprises 14 residues. CDR1 MNHEY and CDR2 SVGEGT come from the germline V gene. The CDR3 sequence is CASSSGTITDTQYF. CDR3 nucleotide sequence: TGTGCCAGCAGTTCCGGGACTATCACAGATACGCAGTATTTT.

This clonotype was counted between two and nine times. The rearrangement links TRBV10-3 to TRBJ2-2; no definite D call. The CDR3 length is 18 residues. Trimming cost V 5 bases and J 6 bases, with 25 bases left between them. The germline V gene encodes CDR1 ENHRY and CDR2 SYGVKD. CDR3 sequence: CAISRTFPHESNPGELFF. The CDR3 region has the DNA TGTGCCATCAGTCGTACGTTTCCCCATGAATCGAATCCCGGGGAGCTGTTTTTT.

This chain joins TRBV2 and TRBJ1-3; TRBD1 is a possible D gene (5 bases). With 6 bases removed from V and 0 bases from J, the gap between germline ends came to 12 bases. The CDR3 contains 15 residues. Per germline, CDR1 SNHLY and CDR2 FYNNEI. The CDR3 reads CASSGGSYSGNTIYF. The CDR3 DNA is TGTGCCAGCAGCGGGGGGAGCTACTCTGGAAACACCATATATTTT.

This clonotype was counted many times. This chain joins TRBV20-1 and TRBJ2-3, with 12 bases matching TRBD2. The germline V gene has CDR1 DFQATT and CDR2 SNEGSKA (reference sequence). The CDR3 has 15 amino acids. Trimming cost V 6 bases and J 3 bases; bases outside gene matches: 7. This CDR3 reads CSAPKLAGGTDTQYF. DNA of the CDR3: TGCAGTGCCCCCAAACTAGCGGGGGGTACAGATACGCAGTATTTT.